This T cell receptor beta chain was captured in a study of OX40 agonist ivuxolimab in advanced cancers. General observations from the study: Relative to CD4+, CD8+ T cells held more expanded clones on average.

On this clone: Its antigen is as yet unknown.

The germline gives CDR1 ENHRY, CDR2 SYGVKD. Trimming took off 3 bases at V and 5 bases at J, with 11 bases between the two ends. The CDR3 spans 15 residues. Libraries were prepared by immunoSEQ multiplex PCR; TCRdb keeps only in-frame clonotypes and omits some of them. The top ten clones hold roughly 0.5% of a sample with 80,000 to 100,000 clones, under 95% of them seen once. On cycle 4 day 1 and cycle 7 day 1, as well as at baseline, blood was sampled. Sequenced here: CD4+ or CD8+ T cells sorted from blood, sampled in a trial of the OX40 agonist ivuxolimab. The chain employs TRBV10-3 and TRBJ1-6; a weak D match, TRBD1 (5 bases). This receptor was identified in an adult with an advanced solid tumor such as melanoma, head and neck, liver or kidney cancer. CDR3 in DNA: TGTGCCATCAGTGATGGGGGGGGAAATAATTCACCCCTCCACTTT. This encodes CAISDGGGNNSPLHF.